This passage covers 24 T cell receptor beta chains from one sample sequenced in a study of cytomegalovirus exposure and HLA in healthy donors (dated 2017 in TCRdb). Libraries were constructed by the immunoSEQ multiplex PCR assay. A mixture of 60 forward primers for TCR Vbeta segments and 13 reverse primers for TCR Jbeta segments was used in the multiplex PCR. TCRdb limited this immuneACCESS table to in-frame rearrangements with V and J called. A share of clones is missing; checked studies link under half to unresolved V genes, and the rest is unexplained. Counted in this sample were around 170,000 clones; 76% of them appeared once. The ten top clones hold roughly 1.6% of the sample. The sequenced sample was PBMCs. These receptors all stem from a young man in good health and CMV-seronegative.

V usage is TRBV2 and J usage is TRBJ2-5, with D perhaps matching TRBD2 (7 bases). V was trimmed by 11 bases and J by 1 base, leaving 14 bases between them. The CDR3 is 13 residues long. The germline gives CDR1 SNHLY, CDR2 FYNNEI. The CDR3 sequence is CARRGAFQETQYF. The CDR3 bases are TGTGCCCGCCGGGGGGCGTTCCAAGAGACCCAGTACTTC. Full variable domain (remainder filled in from reference TRBV2 and TRBJ2-5): EPEVTQTPSHQVTQMGQEVILRCVPISNHLYFYWYRQILGQKVEFLVSFYNNEISEKSEIFDDQFSVERPDGSNFTLKIRSTKLEDSAMYFCARRGAFQETQYFGPGTRLLVL.

The rearrangement links TRBV11-3 to TRBJ2-5, with D possibly matching TRBD1 (6 bases). Germline CDR1 and CDR2: SGHNT and YENEEA. Trimming left V 5 bases short and J 5 bases short, with 15 bases between. The CDR3 length is 14 residues. CDR3 loop: CASSNTGLPETQYF. CDR3 DNA: TGTGCCAGCAGCAATACAGGGCTACCGGAGACCCAGTACTTC.

The chain links TRBV5-1 to TRBJ2-2; 10 bases align to TRBD2. J was trimmed by 0 bases and V by 2 bases; bases with no gene match: 10. Germline V CDR1 and CDR2: SGHRS, YFSETQ. The CDR3 runs to 19 residues. The DNA of the CDR3 is TGCGCCAGCAGCTTAATAGGCCTAGCGGGGGCCGCGAACACCGGGGAGCTGTTTTTT. Translation gives CASSLIGLAGAANTGELFF.

This sequence joins TRBV5-4 and TRBJ2-7, with a tentative D call TRBD1 (6 bases). V lost 4 bases and J 3 bases, leaving 17 bases between the germline ends. Germline assignment: CDR1 SGHNT and CDR2 YYREEE (reference sequence). CDR3 length: 15 amino acids. The CDR3 reads CASSPNTDSHYEQYF. The CDR3 DNA is TGTGCCAGCAGCCCCAATACGGACAGCCACTACGAGCAGTACTTC.

The CDR3 loop reads CASTLDRGGTEAFF. CDR3 in DNA: TGTGCCAGTACCCTCGACAGGGGAGGCACTGAAGCTTTCTTT. This sequence joins TRBV19 and TRBJ1-1, with TRBD1 matching 8 bases. J gave up 4 bases and V 7 bases, and 8 bases lay outside the gene matches. Looked up from germline, CDR1 is LNHDA and CDR2 is SQIVND (reference sequence). The CDR3 runs 14 residues.

This rearrangement joins TRBV9 to TRBJ2-5; TRBD2 agrees at 11 bases. Looked up from germline, CDR1 is SGDLS and CDR2 is YYNGEE. The CDR3 totals 18 residues. J gave up 3 bases and V 0 bases, and 10 bases lay outside the gene matches. In DNA, the CDR3 is TGTGCCAGCAGCGTAGCGCCTAGCGGGGGGTTGGGGAAAGAGACCCAGTACTTC. It encodes CASSVAPSGGLGKETQYF. Filled out from reference TRBV9 and TRBJ2-5, the complete variable domain reads DSGVTQTPKHLITATGQRVTLRCSPRSGDLSVYWYQQSLDQGLQFLIQYYNGEERAKGNILERFSAQQFPDLHSELNLSSLELGDSALYFCASSVAPSGGLGKETQYFGPGTRLLVL.

The rearrangement links TRBV7-9 to TRBJ2-1, with D perhaps TRBD1 (6 bases). The V end lost 0 bases, the J end lost 9 bases, and 9 bases lay between the germline ends. The CDR3 loop spans 13 amino acids. The germline V gene encodes CDR1 SEHNR and CDR2 FQNEAQ (reference sequence). The CDR3 DNA is TGTGCCAGCAGCTTAGCCTCACAGGGTGAGCAGTTCTTC. Residues: CASSLASQGEQFF.

The chain couples TRBV10-3 to TRBJ1-2; 9 bases fit TRBD1. V was clipped by 3 bases and J by 8 bases; unmatched bases: 7. CDR1 is ENHRY and CDR2 is SYGVKD in the germline V gene. This CDR3 has 14 residues. The CDR3 sequence is CAISDRGQGRGYTF. The CDR3 region has the DNA TGTGCCATCAGTGACCGAGGACAGGGGCGGGGCTACACCTTC.

The V and J genes are TRBV2 and TRBJ1-5; D ambiguous. Germline V lookup: CDR1 SNHLY, CDR2 FYNNEI. The V end lost 2 bases, the J end lost 0 bases, and 11 bases lay between the germline ends. The CDR3 contains 16 residues. The CDR3 reads CASSENSGDSNQPQHF. CDR3 sequence (DNA): TGTGCCAGCAGTGAAAACAGCGGGGATAGCAATCAGCCCCAGCATTTT.

J is TRBJ2-5 and V is TRBV2; 10 nucleotides agree with TRBD1. With the DNA end fitting TRBJ2-7 better, the J assignment may be wrong. The CDR3 totals 15 residues. Germline values: CDR1 SNHLY, CDR2 FYNNEI. This CDR3 reads CASREGTGEAYEQYF. The CDR3 DNA reads TGTGCCAGCAGGGAGGGGACAGGGGAGGCCTACGAGCAGTACTTC.

This clone has only one observation. The chain has TRBV11-2 and TRBJ2-1, with 10 bases lining up with TRBD2. J was trimmed by 7 bases and V by 8 bases; bases with no gene match: 8. The CDR3 spans 14 residues. Germline CDR1 SGHAT, CDR2 FQNNGV. In nucleotides, the CDR3 is TGTGCCAGCGGTCGGACTAGCGGTCCGAATGAGCAGTTCTTC. It encodes CASGRTSGPNEQFF.

The CDR3 DNA sequence: TGCGCCAGCAGCTTTAGGGACAGGGTTCACTATGGCTACACCTTC. Its protein is CASSFRDRVHYGYTF. The chain couples TRBV5-1 to TRBJ1-2, with 9 bases that match TRBD1. CDR3 size: 15 residues. V was clipped by 2 bases and J by 3 bases; unmatched bases: 5. Germline values: CDR1 SGHRS, CDR2 YFSETQ.

This rearrangement joins TRBV6-5 to TRBJ2-7, with 8 positions matching TRBD1. CDR3 length equals 15 residues. The ends lost 0 bases at V and 2 bases at J; junction bases unmatched: 3. Germline CDR1 reads MNHEY; CDR2 reads SVGAGI. Here the CDR3 reads CASSYSGTGPYEQYF. The CDR3 coding sequence is TGTGCCAGCAGTTACTCCGGGACAGGTCCCTACGAGCAGTACTTC.

The chain joins TRBV12-1 to TRBJ1-5; TRBD1, the D gene given by the table, was not confirmed from the DNA. TRBV12-1 is recorded as a pseudogene. This CDR3 contains 13 residues. CDR3 sequence reads: CASSFILQQPQHF. The CDR3 coding sequence is TGTGCCAGCAGCTTTATATTACAGCAGCCCCAGCATTTT.

This clone was seen more than once but under ten times. The chain couples TRBV27 to TRBJ2-1; 9 bases line up with TRBD2. The CDR3 is 18 residues long. V was clipped by 6 bases and J by 5 bases; unmatched bases: 17. Germline V gene lookup returns CDR1 MNHEY and CDR2 SMNVEV (reference sequence). This chain's CDR3 is CASSRTSGFSPTDNEQFF. Here the CDR3 DNA reads TGTGCCAGCAGCCGCACTAGCGGGTTTTCCCCAACCGACAATGAGCAGTTCTTC.

This chain uses TRBV7-9 with TRBJ2-3; D uncertain. The CDR3 has 16 amino acids. Germline values: CDR1 SEHNR, CDR2 FQNEAQ (reference sequence). V was trimmed by 6 bases and J by 3 bases, leaving 19 bases between them. The CDR3: CASSHKSGGLTDTQYF. The CDR3 DNA reads as TGTGCCAGCAGTCATAAGTCCGGCGGATTGACAGATACGCAGTATTTT.

The rearrangement links TRBV30 to TRBJ2-6; TRBD1 aligns across 7 bases. V was pared by 8 bases and J by 4 bases, with 17 bases of the junction left unmatched. The length of the CDR3 is 17 residues. The germline V gene encodes CDR1 GTSNPN and CDR2 SVGIG (reference sequence). The CDR3, as DNA: TGTGCCGGATCGGGACAGCCCGGCTCAACAGGGGCCAACGTCCTGACTTTC. This sequence encodes CAGSGQPGSTGANVLTF. Together with reference TRBV30 and TRBJ2-6, the CDR3 gives the full variable domain: SQTIHQWPATLVQPVGSPLSLECTVEGTSNPNLYWYRQAAGRGLQLLFYSVGIGQISSEVPQNLSASRPQDRQFILSSKKLLLSDSGFYLCAGSGQPGSTGANVLTFGAGSRLTVL.

Here the CDR3 reads CASSSYRVGKGWHEQYF. For the CDR3, the DNA is TGCGCCAGCAGCTCTTACAGGGTGGGGAAGGGCTGGCACGAGCAGTACTTC. This chain uses TRBV4-1 with TRBJ2-7, with a weak D call TRBD1 (6 bases). This CDR3 has 17 residues. Trimming removed 5 bases from V and 5 bases from J, with 25 bases in between. Germline CDR1 and CDR2: MGHRA and YSYEKL.

V and J are TRBV6-4 and TRBJ1-6, with TRBD1 matching 7 bases. The CDR3 contains 16 residues. The germline CDR1 and CDR2 sequences are MRHNA and SNTAGT. Losses at the gene ends were 4 bases for V and 5 bases for J; bases not matched to a gene: 8. In DNA form, the CDR3 reads TGTGCCAGCAGTGCCCACGGGACAGCTGATAATTCACCCCTCCACTTT. Translation gives CASSAHGTADNSPLHF.

On this clone itself: Distinct nucleotide sequences in the sample also encode this CDR3. J is TRBJ2-7 and V is TRBV7-2; TRBD2 is a possible D gene (6 bases). The CDR3 has 14 amino acids. Trimming shortened V by 2 bases and J by 4 bases, and 12 bases separated the two germline ends. Germline loops: CDR1 SGHTA, CDR2 FQGNSA. The CDR3 here is CASSLSRGAYEQYF. The CDR3 DNA sequence: TGTGCCAGCAGCTTATCGCGGGGCGCGTACGAGCAGTACTTC. Filled out from reference TRBV7-2 and TRBJ2-7, the complete variable domain reads GAGVSQSPSNKVTEKGKDVELRCDPISGHTALYWYRQSLGQGLEFLIYFQGNSAPDKSGLPSDRFSAERTGGSVSTLTIQRTQQEDSAVYLCASSLSRGAYEQYFGPGTRLTVT.

The chain uses TRBV21-1 and TRBJ2-4; the D segment call TRBD1 is taken from the table without a DNA check. TRBV21-1 is termed a pseudogene. CDR3 length: 14 residues. The CDR3 DNA reads as TGTGCCAGCAGGTCACAGGGAACCAAAAACATTCAGTACTTC. This encodes CASRSQGTKNIQYF.

This clone has just a few counts. This rearrangement joins TRBV9 to TRBJ2-1; possibly TRBD1 for D (5 bases). This CDR3 has 16 amino acids. Germline V gene sequence: CDR1 SGDLS, CDR2 YYNGEE. The ends were cut back, 0 bases at V and 2 bases at J, with 12 bases in the middle. CDR3 amino acids: CASSVVRQGPYNEQFF. CDR3 DNA sequence: TGTGCCAGCAGCGTAGTCAGGCAGGGCCCCTACAATGAGCAGTTCTTC.

The chain is built from TRBV5-1 and TRBJ2-7; 7 bases map to TRBD2. This CDR3 is 14 amino acids long. Germline assignment: CDR1 SGHRS and CDR2 YFSETQ. V shed 4 bases and J 4 bases; nucleotides not matched to a gene: 8. CDR3 in amino acids: CASSGEGTNYEQYF. The CDR3 nucleotides are TGCGCCAGCAGCGGGGAGGGGACTAATTACGAGCAGTACTTC.

The chain carries TRBV2 and TRBJ1-4; D might be TRBD1 (5 bases). This CDR3 is 17 amino acids long. The germline V and J ends were trimmed by 0 bases and 7 bases, with 18 bases remaining between them. Germline V gene data show CDR1 as SNHLY and CDR2 as FYNNEI. The CDR3 protein is CASSEALGRVQGEKLFF. The CDR3 nucleotides are TGTGCCAGCAGTGAAGCGCTTGGCAGGGTACAAGGTGAAAAACTGTTTTTT. Together with reference TRBV2 and TRBJ1-4, the CDR3 gives the full variable domain: EPEVTQTPSHQVTQMGQEVILRCVPISNHLYFYWYRQILGQKVEFLVSFYNNEISEKSEIFDDQFSVERPDGSNFTLKIRSTKLEDSAMYFCASSEALGRVQGEKLFFGSGTQLSVL.